Reported below is one T cell receptor (beta chain). It has no known antigen specificity. Per-base qualities were not stored, and no clone one base away is much larger. TCRbeta CDR3 regions were amplified from genomic DNA using the immunoSEQ Assay, a bias-controlled multiplex PCR. In the original analysis: Nucleated cell counts per sample were estimated from amplification of reference gene primers within the assay. To quantify the absolute abundance of each unique TCRbeta CDR3 rearrangement, sequence reads were collapsed and filtered. For each sample, productive Simpson clonality was calculated as the square root of Simpson's diversity index over productive rearrangements. The source is immuneACCESS, and TCRdb retained only in-frame sequences with V and J called. Part of the clones is not carried over; for the studies checked, unresolved V genes explain less than half of this, and the remainder is unexplained. That table supplies the V and J calls and clone size; D and trimming were determined from the DNA. The sample data list some 180,000 clones, and around 86% of these were observed just once. The top ten hold 2% to 3% of the sample.

The data were obtained in a study of blood T cell repertoires in COVID-19 (TCRdb year 2020). General notes on the study: Samples from collaborators originated in the United States, Italy and Spain and spanned both the acute and convalescent phases of COVID-19. The material from the prospective study consisted of cDNA or gDNA derived from T cells, B-cell-depleted T cells, or PBMCs. Deeply sampled blood TCRbeta repertoires from subjects exposed to, actively infected with, or recovered from COVID-19 were included in the dataset. A freely available public database, intended as a resource for researchers studying the immune response to SARS-CoV-2, is where the repertoires were released. The samples were drawn from two sources: the first 160 participants of the ongoing ImmuneRACE study, and 1,000 to 1,500 subjects contributed by 6 global collaborators. Nearly every sample came with metadata listing a de-identified subject ID, COVID-19 status, age in years and sex. Where available, HLA class I and class II types were obtained from metadata supplied by the sample provider rather than from assay-based typing.

The germline V gene encodes CDR1 MNHNY and CDR2 SVGAGI (reference sequence). The CDR3 covers 18 residues, taking in both the cysteine and the phenylalanine. This entry keeps only the CDR3 DNA: 54 bases, framed from base 1. Between the V and J ends, shortened by 5 bases and 3 bases respectively, the junction contains 22 bases. Overall study results and their limits: Clinical and demographic metadata were provided uncurated, with the amount varying by source and participant.

At one collaborating source in Seattle, patients were enrolled during active infection and were followed longitudinally through the course of disease. Each collaborating institution followed its own protocols to collect whole blood in K2EDTA tubes. For TCRbeta analysis, collaborators shipped samples as frozen whole blood, isolated PBMCs, or DNA extracted from either of those sample types. The chain links TRBV6-6 with TRBJ1-4; TRBD1 might be the D gene, on 6 matching bases. Sequenced: peripheral blood. This sequence originates from a woman of 80 years or more with COVID-19, enrolled during active disease. The DNA sequence is TGTGCCAGCAGTCAAAATCATAAGGACAGACAAGCTAATGAAAAACTGTTTTTT. Translated, this is CASSQNHKDRQANEKLFF.